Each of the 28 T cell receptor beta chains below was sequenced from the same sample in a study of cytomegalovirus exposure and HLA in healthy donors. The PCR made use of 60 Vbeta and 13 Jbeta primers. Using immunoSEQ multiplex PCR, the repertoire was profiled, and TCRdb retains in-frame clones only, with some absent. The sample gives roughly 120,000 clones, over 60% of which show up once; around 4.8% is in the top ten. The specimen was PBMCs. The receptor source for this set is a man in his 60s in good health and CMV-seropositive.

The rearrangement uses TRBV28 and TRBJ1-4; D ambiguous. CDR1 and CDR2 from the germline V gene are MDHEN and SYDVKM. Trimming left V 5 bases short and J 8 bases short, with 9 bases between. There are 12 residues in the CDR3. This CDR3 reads CASSPLGEKLFF. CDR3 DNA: TGTGCCAGCAGTCCCCTAGGCGAAAAACTGTTTTTT.

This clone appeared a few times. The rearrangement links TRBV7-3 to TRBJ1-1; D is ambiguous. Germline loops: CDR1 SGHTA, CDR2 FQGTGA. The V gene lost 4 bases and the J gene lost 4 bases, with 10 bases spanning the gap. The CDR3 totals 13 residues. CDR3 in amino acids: CASSYAEGTEAFF. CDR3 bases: TGTGCCAGCAGCTACGCGGAGGGCACTGAAGCTTTCTTT.

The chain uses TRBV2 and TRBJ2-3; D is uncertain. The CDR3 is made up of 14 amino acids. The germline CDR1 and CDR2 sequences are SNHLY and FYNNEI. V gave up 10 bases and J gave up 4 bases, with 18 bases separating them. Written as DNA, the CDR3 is TGTGCCACCAGGAACTTCGAGAACTCAGATACGCAGTATTTT. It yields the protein CATRNFENSDTQYF.

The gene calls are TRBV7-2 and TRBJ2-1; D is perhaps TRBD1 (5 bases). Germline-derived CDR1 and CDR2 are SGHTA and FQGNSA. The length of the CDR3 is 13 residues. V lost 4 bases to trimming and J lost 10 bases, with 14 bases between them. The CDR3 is CASSSDQGGEQFF. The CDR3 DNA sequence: TGTGCCAGCAGCTCAGACCAGGGCGGCGAGCAGTTCTTC.

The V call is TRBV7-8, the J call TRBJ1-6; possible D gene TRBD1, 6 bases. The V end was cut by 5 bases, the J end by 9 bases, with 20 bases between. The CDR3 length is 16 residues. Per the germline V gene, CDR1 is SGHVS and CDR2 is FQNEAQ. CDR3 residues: CASSKIPGHGGSPLHF. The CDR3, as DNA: TGTGCCAGCAGCAAAATCCCGGGACACGGAGGTTCACCCCTCCACTTT. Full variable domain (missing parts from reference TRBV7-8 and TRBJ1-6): GAGVSQSPRYKVAKRGQDVALRCDPISGHVSLFWYQQALGQGPEFLTYFQNEAQLDKSGLPSDRFFAERPEGSVSTLKIQRTQQEDSAVYLCASSKIPGHGGSPLHFGNGTRLTVT.

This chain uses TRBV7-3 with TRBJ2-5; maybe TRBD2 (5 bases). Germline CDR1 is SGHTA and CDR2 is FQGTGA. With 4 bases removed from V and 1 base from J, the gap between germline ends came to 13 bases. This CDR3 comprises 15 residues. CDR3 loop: CASSSIPGSQETQYF. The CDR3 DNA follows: TGTGCCAGCAGCTCGATCCCGGGGAGCCAAGAGACCCAGTACTTC.

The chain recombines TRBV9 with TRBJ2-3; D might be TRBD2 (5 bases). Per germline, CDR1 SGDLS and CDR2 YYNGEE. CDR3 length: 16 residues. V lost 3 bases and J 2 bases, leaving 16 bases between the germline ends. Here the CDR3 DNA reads TGTGCCAGCAGCGCCGTATCCGTCGGGGTCACAGATACGCAGTATTTT. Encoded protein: CASSAVSVGVTDTQYF.

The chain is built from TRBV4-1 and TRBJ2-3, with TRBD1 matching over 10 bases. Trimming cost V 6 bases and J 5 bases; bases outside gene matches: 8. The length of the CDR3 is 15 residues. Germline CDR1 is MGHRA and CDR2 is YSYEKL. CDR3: CASRPGTGVGDTQYF. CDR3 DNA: TGCGCCAGCAGGCCCGGGACAGGGGTGGGAGATACGCAGTATTTT.

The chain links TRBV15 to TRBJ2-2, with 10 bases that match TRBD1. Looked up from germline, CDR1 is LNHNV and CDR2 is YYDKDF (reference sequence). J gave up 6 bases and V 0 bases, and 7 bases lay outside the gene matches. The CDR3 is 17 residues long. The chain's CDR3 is CATSREGTGEGAGELFF. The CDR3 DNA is TGTGCCACCAGCAGAGAAGGGACAGGGGAAGGGGCCGGGGAGCTGTTTTTT.

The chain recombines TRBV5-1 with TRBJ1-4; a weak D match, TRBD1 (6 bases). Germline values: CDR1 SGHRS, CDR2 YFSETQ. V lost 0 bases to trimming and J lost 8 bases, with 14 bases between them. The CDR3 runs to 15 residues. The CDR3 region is CASSLVGQGNEKLFF. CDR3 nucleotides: TGCGCCAGCAGCTTGGTAGGCCAGGGGAACGAAAAACTGTTTTTT.

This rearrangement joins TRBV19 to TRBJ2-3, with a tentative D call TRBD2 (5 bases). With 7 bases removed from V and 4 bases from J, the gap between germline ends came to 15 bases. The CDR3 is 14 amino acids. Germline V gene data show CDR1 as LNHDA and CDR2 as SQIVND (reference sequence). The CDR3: CASTIRGGADTQYF. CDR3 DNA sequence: TGTGCCAGTACGATCCGGGGTGGGGCAGATACGCAGTATTTT.

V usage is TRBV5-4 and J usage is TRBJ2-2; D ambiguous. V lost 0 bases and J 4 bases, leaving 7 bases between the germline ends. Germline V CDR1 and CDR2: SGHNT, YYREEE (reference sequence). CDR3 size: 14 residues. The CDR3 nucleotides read TGTGCCAGCAGCTTGGGGCAGATCACCGGGGAGCTGTTTTTT. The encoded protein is CASSLGQITGELFF.

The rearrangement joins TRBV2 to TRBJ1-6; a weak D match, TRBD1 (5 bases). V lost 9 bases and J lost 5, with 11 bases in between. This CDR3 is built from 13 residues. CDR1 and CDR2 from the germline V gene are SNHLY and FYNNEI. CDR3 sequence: CASKGLNNSPLHF. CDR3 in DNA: TGTGCCAGTAAGGGGCTTAATAATTCACCCCTCCACTTT.

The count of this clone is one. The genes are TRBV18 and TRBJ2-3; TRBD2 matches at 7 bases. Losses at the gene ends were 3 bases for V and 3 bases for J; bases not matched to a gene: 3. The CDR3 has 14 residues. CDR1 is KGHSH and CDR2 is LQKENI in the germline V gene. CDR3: CASSPRRGTDTQYF. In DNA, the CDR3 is TGTGCCAGCTCACCGAGGCGGGGGACAGATACGCAGTATTTT.

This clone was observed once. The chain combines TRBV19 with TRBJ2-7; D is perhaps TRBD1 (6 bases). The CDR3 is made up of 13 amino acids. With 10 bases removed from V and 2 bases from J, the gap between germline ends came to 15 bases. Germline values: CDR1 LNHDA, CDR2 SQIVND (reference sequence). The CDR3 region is CATEDSITYEQYF. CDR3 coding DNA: TGTGCCACCGAGGACAGCATCACCTACGAGCAGTACTTC.

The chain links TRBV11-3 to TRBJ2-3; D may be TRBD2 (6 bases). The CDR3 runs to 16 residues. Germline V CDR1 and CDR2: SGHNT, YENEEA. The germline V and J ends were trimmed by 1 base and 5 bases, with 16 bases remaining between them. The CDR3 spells CASSLGGDGGIDTQYF. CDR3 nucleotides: TGTGCCAGCAGCTTAGGGGGGGACGGGGGAATAGATACGCAGTATTTT.

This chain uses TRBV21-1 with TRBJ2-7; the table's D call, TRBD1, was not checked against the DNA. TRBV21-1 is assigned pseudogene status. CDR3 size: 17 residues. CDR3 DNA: TGTGCCAGCAGCAAAGATAAAGCGCAGGGGCCCCCCTACGAGCAGTACTTC. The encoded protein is CASSKDKAQGPPYEQYF.

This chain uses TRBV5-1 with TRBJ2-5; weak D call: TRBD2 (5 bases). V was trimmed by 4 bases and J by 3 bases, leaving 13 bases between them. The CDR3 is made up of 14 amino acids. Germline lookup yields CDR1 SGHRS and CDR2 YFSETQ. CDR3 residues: CASSPGSGKETQYF. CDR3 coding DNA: TGCGCCAGCAGCCCTGGGTCGGGAAAAGAGACCCAGTACTTC.

CDR3 protein: CASSELAGGPREQFF. In nucleotides, the CDR3 is TGTGCCAGCAGTGAACTAGCGGGGGGGCCGCGTGAGCAGTTCTTC. The V gene is TRBV2, the J gene TRBJ2-1; 12 bases agree with TRBD2. The CDR3 covers 15 residues. CDR1 and CDR2 (germline): SNHLY, FYNNEI. Trimming cost V 2 bases and J 9 bases; bases outside gene matches: 5.

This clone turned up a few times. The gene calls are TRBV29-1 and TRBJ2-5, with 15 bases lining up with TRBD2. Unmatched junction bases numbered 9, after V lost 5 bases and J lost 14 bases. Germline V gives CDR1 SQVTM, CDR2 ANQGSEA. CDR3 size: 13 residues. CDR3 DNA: TGCAGCGTTTCGGGACTAGCGGGGGGCCGTTCATACTTC. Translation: CSVSGLAGGRSYF.

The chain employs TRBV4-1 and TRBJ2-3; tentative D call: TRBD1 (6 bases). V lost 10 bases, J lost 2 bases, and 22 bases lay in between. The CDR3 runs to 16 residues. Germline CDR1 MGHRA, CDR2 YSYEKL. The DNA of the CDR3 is TGCGCCACCACTCCGGGACACCCAATTTTCACAGATACGCAGTATTTT. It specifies CATTPGHPIFTDTQYF.

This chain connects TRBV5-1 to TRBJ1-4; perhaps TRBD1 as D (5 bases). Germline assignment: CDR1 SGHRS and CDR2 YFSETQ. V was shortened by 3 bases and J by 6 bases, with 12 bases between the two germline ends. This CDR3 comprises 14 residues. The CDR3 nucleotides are TGCGCCAGCAGCTCCTCAGGGCTTGATGAAAAACTGTTTTTT. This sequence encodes CASSSSGLDEKLFF.

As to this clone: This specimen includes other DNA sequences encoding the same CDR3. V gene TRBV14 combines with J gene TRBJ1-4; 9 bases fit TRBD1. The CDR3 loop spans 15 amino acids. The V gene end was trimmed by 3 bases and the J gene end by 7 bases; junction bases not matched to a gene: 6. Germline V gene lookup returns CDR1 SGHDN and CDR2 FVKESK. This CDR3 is CASSQYRGLREKLFF. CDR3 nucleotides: TGTGCCAGCAGCCAGTACAGGGGGCTTCGTGAAAAACTGTTTTTT.

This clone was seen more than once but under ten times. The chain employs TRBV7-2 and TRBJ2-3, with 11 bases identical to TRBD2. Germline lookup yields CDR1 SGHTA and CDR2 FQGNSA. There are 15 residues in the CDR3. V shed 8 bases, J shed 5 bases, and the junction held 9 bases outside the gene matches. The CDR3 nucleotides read TGTGCCAGCGCGACTAGCGGGGAGTCCGGAGATACGCAGTATTTT. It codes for CASATSGESGDTQYF.

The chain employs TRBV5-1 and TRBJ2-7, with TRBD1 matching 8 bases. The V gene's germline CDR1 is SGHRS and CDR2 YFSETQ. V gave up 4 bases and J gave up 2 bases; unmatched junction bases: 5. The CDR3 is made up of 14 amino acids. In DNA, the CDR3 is TGCGCCAGCAGCCCCGGGACAGGAGCCTACGAGCAGTACTTC. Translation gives CASSPGTGAYEQYF.

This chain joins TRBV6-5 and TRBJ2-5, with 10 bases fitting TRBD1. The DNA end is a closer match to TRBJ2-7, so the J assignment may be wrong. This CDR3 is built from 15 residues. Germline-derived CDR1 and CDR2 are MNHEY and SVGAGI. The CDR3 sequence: CASSYRGDRGNEQYF. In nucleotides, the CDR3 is TGTGCCAGCAGTTACAGAGGGGACAGGGGCAACGAGCAGTACTTC.

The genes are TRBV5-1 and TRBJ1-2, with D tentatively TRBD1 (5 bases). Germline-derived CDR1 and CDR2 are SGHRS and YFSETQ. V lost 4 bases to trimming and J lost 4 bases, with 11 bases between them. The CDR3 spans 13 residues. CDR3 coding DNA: TGCGCCAGCAGCGCCAGGGAACCCTATGGCTACACCTTC. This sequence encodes CASSAREPYGYTF.

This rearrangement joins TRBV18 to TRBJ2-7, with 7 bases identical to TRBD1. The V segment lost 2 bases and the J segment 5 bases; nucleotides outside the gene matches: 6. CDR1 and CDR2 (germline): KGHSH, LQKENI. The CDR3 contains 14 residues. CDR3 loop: CASSPYTGADEQYF. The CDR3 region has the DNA TGTGCCAGCTCACCATATACAGGGGCAGACGAGCAGTACTTC.